The 2 T cell receptor beta chains reported below all come from one sample, sequenced in a study of CD8+ T cells in alopecia areata. Treatment given: oral pan-JAK inhibitor, 5-10 mg twice daily. The sequencing template was cDNA reverse transcribed from extracted RNA. Using immunoSEQ multiplex PCR, the repertoire was profiled, and TCRdb retains in-frame clones only, with some absent. The sample has roughly 120,000 clones; about three fifths are singletons. Sequenced here: CD8+ T cells sorted from blood, sampled at week 24, from a patient treated with tofacitinib. The receptor source for this set is a human donor with alopecia areata.

The rearrangement uses TRBV6-5 and TRBJ2-1; no clear D. The CDR3 is made up of 16 amino acids. Germline loops: CDR1 MNHEY, CDR2 SVGAGI. The germline V and J ends were trimmed by 2 bases and 5 bases, with 16 bases remaining between them. CDR3 coding DNA: TGTGCCAGCAGTTACCAAGGTGGAATCTCAAACAATGAGCAGTTCTTC. Its protein product is CASSYQGGISNNEQFF.

This chain joins TRBV13 and TRBJ2-1; TRBD2 matches at 13 bases. The V segment lost 5 bases and the J segment 8 bases; nucleotides outside the gene matches: 6. The germline CDR1 and CDR2 sequences are PRHDT and FYEKMQ (reference sequence). This CDR3 has 15 residues. As DNA, the CDR3 is TGTGCCAGCAGCGAACTAGCGGGGGGGCCTGATGAGCAGTTCTTC. This encodes CASSELAGGPDEQFF.